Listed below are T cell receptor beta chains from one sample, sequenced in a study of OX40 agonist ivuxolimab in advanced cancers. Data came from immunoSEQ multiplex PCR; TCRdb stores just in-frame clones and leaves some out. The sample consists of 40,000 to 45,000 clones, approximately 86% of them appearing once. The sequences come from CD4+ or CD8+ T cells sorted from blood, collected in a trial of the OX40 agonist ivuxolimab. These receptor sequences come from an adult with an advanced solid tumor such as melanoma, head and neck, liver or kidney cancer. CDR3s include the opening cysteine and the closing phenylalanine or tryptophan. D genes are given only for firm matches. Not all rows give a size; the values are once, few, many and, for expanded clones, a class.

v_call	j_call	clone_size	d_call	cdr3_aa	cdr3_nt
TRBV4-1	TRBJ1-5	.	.	CASSQVTGARQPQHF	TGCGCCAGCAGCCAAGTGACGGGGGCTAGGCAGCCCCAGCATTTT
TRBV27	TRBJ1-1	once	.	CASTSGRVTEAFF	TGTGCCAGCACCTCGGGGAGGGTCACTGAAGCTTTCTTT
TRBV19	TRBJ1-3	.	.	CASLETRDINSGNTIYF	TGTGCCAGTCTCGAGACCCGGGACATAAATTCTGGAAACACCATATATTTT
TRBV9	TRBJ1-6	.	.	CASSVEGTRDSPLHF	TGTGCCAGCAGCGTAGAAGGGACAAGGGATTCACCCCTCCACTTT
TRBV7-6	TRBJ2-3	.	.	CASSLGTDTQYF	TGTGCCAGCAGCTTAGGCACAGATACGCAGTATTTT
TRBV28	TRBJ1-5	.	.	CASGKTGLLGSNQPQHF	TGTGCCAGCGGTAAAACAGGGTTGCTTGGTAGCAATCAGCCCCAGCATTTT
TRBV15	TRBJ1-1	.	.	CATSRDFRGSNTEAFF	TGTGCCACCAGCAGAGATTTCCGGGGATCGAACACTGAAGCTTTCTTT
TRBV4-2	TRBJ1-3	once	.	CASSQVGPGRQASGNTIYF	TGTGCCAGCAGCCAAGTCGGCCCCGGACGGCAGGCTTCTGGAAACACCATATATTTT
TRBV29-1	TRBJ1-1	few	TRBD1	CSVERRYRGLDWENTEAFF	TGCAGCGTTGAACGCCGTTACAGGGGGTTAGATTGGGAAAACACTGAAGCTTTCTTT
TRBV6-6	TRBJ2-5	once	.	CASSLNGGRTQYF	TGTGCCAGCAGTCTGAACGGGGGTAGGACCCAGTACTTC
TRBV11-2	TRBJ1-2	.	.	CASSSGTIGYTF	TGTGCCAGCAGCTCCGGGACAATCGGCTACACCTTC
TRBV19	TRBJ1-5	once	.	CASTEAWGNQPQHF	TGTGCCAGTACGGAGGCCTGGGGCAATCAGCCCCAGCATTTT
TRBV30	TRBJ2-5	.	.	CAWSAGVETQYF	TGTGCCTGGAGTGCAGGGGTAGAGACCCAGTACTTC
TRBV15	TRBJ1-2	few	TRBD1	CATSSYDRGLNGYTF	TGTGCCACCAGCTCCTACGACAGGGGGCTCAATGGCTACACCTTC
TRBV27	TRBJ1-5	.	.	CASSFNSGNQPQHF	TGTGCCAGCAGTTTCAATTCTGGCAATCAGCCCCAGCATTTT
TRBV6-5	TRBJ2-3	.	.	CASSYFASPDTQYF	TGTGCCAGCAGTTACTTTGCCAGCCCGGATACGCAGTATTTT
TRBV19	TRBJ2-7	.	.	CATKTETTYEQYF	TGTGCCACAAAGACAGAAACCACCTACGAGCAGTACTTC
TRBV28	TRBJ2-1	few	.	CASSLFLSYNEQFF	TGTGCCAGCAGTTTATTCCTCTCCTACAATGAGCAGTTCTTC
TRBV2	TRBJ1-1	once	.	CASLGMNTEAFF	TGTGCCAGCCTAGGAATGAACACTGAAGCTTTCTTT
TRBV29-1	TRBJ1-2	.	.	CSVDSWRGYTF	TGCAGCGTTGATAGTTGGAGGGGCTACACCTTC
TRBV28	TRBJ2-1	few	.	CASSLVPEGEQFF	TGTGCCAGCAGTTTGGTCCCCGAGGGTGAGCAGTTCTTC
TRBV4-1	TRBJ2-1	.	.	CASSQPGYGIYNEQFF	TGCGCCAGCAGCCAACCGGGGTACGGGATTTACAATGAGCAGTTCTTC